These 27 T cell receptor beta chains came from one sample sequenced in a study of siplizumab effects on memory and regulatory T cells. Sequencing was performed with immunoSEQ multiplex PCR; in TCRdb, only in-frame clones are kept and a portion is missing. The sample lists tens of thousands of clones, 95% to 98% seen once, with roughly 0.1% in the top ten. Material: naive CD8+ T cells sorted from blood. The receptors originated from a human donor in good health.

The V call is TRBV7-3, the J call TRBJ2-7; D possibly corresponds to TRBD2 (6 bases). The germline V gene encodes CDR1 SGHTA and CDR2 FQGTGA. The length of the CDR3 is 15 residues. V was trimmed by 5 bases and J by 2 bases, leaving 16 bases between them. CDR3 protein: CASSPFGGATYEQYF. As DNA, the CDR3 is TGTGCCAGCAGCCCCTTCGGGGGTGCCACCTACGAGCAGTACTTC.

About this clone itself: The same CDR3 arises from other DNA sequences in this sample as well. The chain recombines TRBV9 with TRBJ1-1, with a weak D call TRBD1 (5 bases). V dropped 0 bases and J dropped 5 bases, with 8 bases sitting between them. The CDR3 totals 13 residues. Germline V CDR1 and CDR2: SGDLS, YYNGEE. CDR3 sequence: CASSVGGSTEAFF. DNA of the CDR3: TGTGCCAGCAGCGTAGGGGGGTCGACTGAAGCTTTCTTT.

The chain employs TRBV7-9 and TRBJ2-5, with D unresolved. The CDR3 runs 13 residues. V was clipped by 5 bases and J by 2 bases, with 9 bases between them. Germline assignment: CDR1 SEHNR and CDR2 FQNEAQ (reference sequence). The CDR3 here is CASSRQSQETQYF. Here the CDR3 DNA reads TGTGCCAGCAGCCGTCAGAGTCAAGAGACCCAGTACTTC.

This chain connects TRBV13 to TRBJ2-5; TRBD2 agrees at 11 bases. The germline gives CDR1 PRHDT, CDR2 FYEKMQ (reference sequence). The CDR3 loop spans 15 amino acids. J gave up 0 bases and V 4 bases, and 1 base lay outside the gene matches. The CDR3 DNA sequence: TGTGCCAGCAGCTCTAGCGGGGGGTACCAAGAGACCCAGTACTTC. Residues: CASSSSGGYQETQYF.

The CDR3 is CASSSSSGGLSYEQYF. The CDR3 bases are TGTGCCAGCAGCTCTTCTAGCGGGGGCCTTTCCTACGAGCAGTACTTC. The chain couples TRBV7-2 to TRBJ2-7, with 10 bases lining up with TRBD2. CDR1 is SGHTA, CDR2 FQGNSA, per germline. The V segment lost 4 bases and the J segment 1 base; nucleotides outside the gene matches: 7. The CDR3 covers 16 residues.

J is TRBJ2-3 and V is TRBV5-6; D is unclear. This CDR3 comprises 11 residues. Germline CDR1 reads SGHDT; CDR2 reads YYEEEE. Deletions cut 4 bases from V and 7 bases from J, with 7 bases between. Here the CDR3 reads CASSRQYTQYF. In DNA form, the CDR3 reads TGTGCCAGCAGCCGTCAGTATACGCAGTATTTT.

The chain employs TRBV7-9 and TRBJ2-7; D gene unclear. With 3 bases removed from V and 4 bases from J, the gap between germline ends came to 7 bases. The germline V gene has CDR1 SEHNR and CDR2 FQNEAQ (reference sequence). The CDR3 is made up of 12 amino acids. The CDR3 bases are TGTGCCAGCAGCTTTGTGGGATACGAGCAGTACTTC. Its translation is CASSFVGYEQYF.

The rearrangement links TRBV6-5 to TRBJ1-5, with no clear D. CDR1 is MNHEY, CDR2 SVGAGI, per germline. V gave up 6 bases and J gave up 5 bases, with 14 bases separating them. CDR3 size: 14 residues. The CDR3 sequence is CASRALVEDQPQHF. The CDR3 DNA reads TGTGCCAGCAGGGCCCTGGTGGAGGATCAGCCCCAGCATTTT.

The J gene is TRBJ2-2, the V gene TRBV4-1; TRBD2 might be the D (6 bases). Germline CDR1 reads MGHRA; CDR2 reads YSYEKL. CDR3 size: 16 residues. Trimming shortened V by 1 base and J by 0 bases, and 9 bases separated the two germline ends. For the CDR3, the DNA is TGCGCCAGCAGCCAAGCAGGGACTCCGAACACCGGGGAGCTGTTTTTT. It is translated as CASSQAGTPNTGELFF.

This clone was detected once. The chain carries TRBV28 and TRBJ2-3, with TRBD2 identical over 11 bases. V dropped 6 bases and J dropped 4; count of bases not matched to a gene: 9. The CDR3 contains 16 residues. Germline V lookup: CDR1 MDHEN, CDR2 SYDVKM. The CDR3 loop reads CASSTSSGGFSDTQYF. In nucleotides, the CDR3 is TGTGCCAGCAGCACCTCTAGCGGGGGGTTCTCAGATACGCAGTATTTT.

The chain carries TRBV9 and TRBJ1-1; TRBD1 is a possible D gene (5 bases). The CDR3 loop spans 12 amino acids. In germline, CDR1 is SGDLS, CDR2 YYNGEE. The V end lost 4 bases, the J end lost 4 bases, and 8 bases lay between the germline ends. CDR3 loop: CASSTQGTEAFF. CDR3 nucleotide sequence: TGTGCCAGCAGCACCCAGGGCACTGAAGCTTTCTTT. Filled out from reference TRBV9 and TRBJ1-1, the complete variable domain reads DSGVTQTPKHLITATGQRVTLRCSPRSGDLSVYWYQQSLDQGLQFLIQYYNGEERAKGNILERFSAQQFPDLHSELNLSSLELGDSALYFCASSTQGTEAFFGQGTRLTVV.

This chain connects TRBV28 to TRBJ2-7; D unresolved. CDR3 length: 11 amino acids. The ends were cut back, 5 bases at V and 2 bases at J, with 4 bases in the middle. Germline V gene sequence: CDR1 MDHEN, CDR2 SYDVKM. This CDR3 is CASSLTYEQYF. The DNA of the CDR3 is TGTGCCAGCAGTCTAACCTACGAGCAGTACTTC.

This chain links TRBV6-5 with TRBJ1-1; 8 nucleotides line up with TRBD1. Per the germline V gene, CDR1 is MNHEY and CDR2 is SVGAGI. With V trimmed by 0 bases and J by 8 bases, 5 bases remained unmatched. The CDR3 spans 14 residues. This CDR3 reads CASSYSRTGLEAFF. The CDR3 DNA reads TGTGCCAGCAGTTACTCTAGGACAGGGCTAGAAGCTTTCTTT.

This chain joins TRBV11-3 and TRBJ2-3; TRBD2 aligns across 8 bases. CDR3 length: 15 amino acids. CDR1 and CDR2 (germline): SGHNT, YENEEA. J lost 4 bases, V lost 3 bases, and 6 bases had no gene match. In DNA form, the CDR3 reads TGTGCCAGCAGCTTGACGGGGGGGGCGTCAGATACGCAGTATTTT. It specifies CASSLTGGASDTQYF.

V usage is TRBV7-6 and J usage is TRBJ2-2; 12 bases are shared with TRBD2. Germline values: CDR1 SGHVS, CDR2 FNYEAQ. Trimming took 5 bases from V and 2 from J; bases not matched to a gene: 12. The CDR3 has 19 amino acids. CDR3 loop: CASSPIRLAGAPNTGELFF. CDR3 DNA: TGTGCCAGCAGCCCGATCAGACTAGCGGGGGCCCCCAACACCGGGGAGCTGTTTTTT.

This clone was counted a single time. The CDR3 nucleotides read TGTGCCAGCTCACTTTCGACGCTGATCTATGGCTACACCTTC. Translating gives CASSLSTLIYGYTF. The chain recombines TRBV18 with TRBJ1-2; no firm D call. Germline V gene data show CDR1 as KGHSH and CDR2 as LQKENI. V was pared by 4 bases and J by 4 bases, with 13 bases between. The CDR3 loop spans 14 amino acids.

The genes are TRBV7-9 and TRBJ1-2; 11 nucleotides align to TRBD1. The length of the CDR3 is 16 residues. Looked up from germline, CDR1 is SEHNR and CDR2 is FQNEAQ (reference sequence). Trimming at V came to 5 bases and at J to 4 bases, leaving 9 bases not matched to a gene. As DNA, the CDR3 is TGTGCCAGCAGCGTAGGACAGGGGGCGTACCCCTATGGCTACACCTTC. Its translation: CASSVGQGAYPYGYTF.

The chain recombines TRBV5-6 with TRBJ1-5; the D gene is possibly TRBD1 (6 bases). The V and J ends lost 4 bases and 5 bases respectively, with 7 bases between them. The germline CDR1 and CDR2 sequences are SGHDT and YYEEEE. The CDR3 has 12 residues. The CDR3, as DNA: TGTGCCAGCAGCCCAGGGGATCAGCCCCAGCATTTT. Translated, it gives CASSPGDQPQHF.

The chain has TRBV6-5 and TRBJ1-5, with 7 bases fitting TRBD1. CDR1 and CDR2 (germline): MNHEY, SVGAGI. CDR3 length: 14 amino acids. V lost 8 bases, J lost 6 bases, and 10 bases stayed unmatched. Here the CDR3 reads CASSLQGVVQPQHF. CDR3 nucleotides: TGTGCCAGCTCTCTGCAGGGGGTGGTTCAGCCCCAGCATTTT.

CDR3 sequence (DNA): TGTGCCAGCAGTTCCCTAGCGGGGGGAAGTGCAGATACGCAGTATTTT. It specifies CASSSLAGGSADTQYF. The chain carries TRBV6-5 and TRBJ2-3; 11 nucleotides line up with TRBD2. V shed 4 bases and J 4 bases; nucleotides not matched to a gene: 7. Germline V gives CDR1 MNHEY, CDR2 SVGAGI. This CDR3 has 16 residues.

The V gene is TRBV27, the J gene TRBJ1-4; D gene unclear. CDR3 length: 15 amino acids. Germline V lookup: CDR1 MNHEY, CDR2 SMNVEV (reference sequence). The ends were cut back, 5 bases at V and 3 bases at J, with 13 bases in the middle. CDR3 DNA: TGTGCCAGCAGTCCGAATTACGGGGCTAATGAAAAACTGTTTTTT. Translation: CASSPNYGANEKLFF. The full variable domain, completed using reference TRBV27 and TRBJ1-4, is EAQVTQNPRYLITVTGKKLTVTCSQNMNHEYMSWYRQDPGLGLRQIYYSMNVEVTDKGDVPEGYKVSRKEKRNFPLILESPSPNQTSLYFCASSPNYGANEKLFFGSGTQLSVL.

This clone was seen just once. CDR3 in amino acids: CASGTGNEQYF. CDR3 bases: TGTGCCAGTGGGACAGGGAACGAGCAGTACTTC. The chain joins TRBV19 to TRBJ2-7, with 9 positions matching TRBD1. Germline V gives CDR1 LNHDA, CDR2 SQIVND (reference sequence). This CDR3 contains 11 residues. V shed 8 bases, J shed 5 bases, and the junction held 1 base outside the gene matches. The full variable domain, rest sourced from reference TRBV19 and TRBJ2-7, is DGGITQSPKYLFRKEGQNVTLSCEQNLNHDAMYWYRQDPGQGLRLIYYSQIVNDFQKGDIAEGYSVSREKKESFPLTVTSAQKNPTAFYLCASGTGNEQYFGPGTRLTVT.

The rearrangement joins TRBV11-2 to TRBJ2-7; D gene uncertain. The CDR3 has 12 residues. V lost 2 bases to trimming and J lost 7 bases, with 9 bases between them. Germline CDR1 is SGHAT and CDR2 is FQNNGV. Written as DNA, the CDR3 is TGTGCCAGCAGCTTAAACAGCGTTGAGCAGTACTTC. It is translated as CASSLNSVEQYF.

This chain joins TRBV10-1 and TRBJ1-1; D may be TRBD1 (6 bases). This CDR3 contains 15 residues. Trimming removed 0 bases from V and 3 bases from J, with 11 bases in between. Germline V CDR1 and CDR2: WNHNN, SYGVQD (reference sequence). The CDR3: CASSESGQYYTEAFF. CDR3 DNA: TGCGCCAGCAGTGAGTCGGGACAATATTACACTGAAGCTTTCTTT.

The chain has TRBV9 and TRBJ1-1; D may be TRBD1 (6 bases). CDR3 size: 13 residues. Germline V gene sequence: CDR1 SGDLS, CDR2 YYNGEE. V shed 3 bases and J shed 8 bases, with 14 bases lying between them. This CDR3 reads CASSGEQGLEAFF. The DNA for the CDR3 is TGTGCCAGCAGCGGGGAACAGGGTTTAGAAGCTTTCTTT.

The chain carries TRBV23-1 and TRBJ2-7; D might be TRBD2 (6 bases). TRBV23-1 is labeled an ORF, and its function is uncertain. The CDR3 contains 15 residues. V lost 3 bases, J lost 5 bases, and 17 bases lay in between. In DNA form, the CDR3 reads TGCGCCAGCAGTCAGACTAGATTGGAGCTAGACGAGCAGTACTTC. The encoded protein is CASSQTRLELDEQYF.

The chain links TRBV9 to TRBJ2-7, with a possible D match to TRBD1 (5 bases). Per the germline V gene, CDR1 is SGDLS and CDR2 is YYNGEE. This CDR3 has 13 amino acids. V was shortened by 3 bases and J by 6 bases, with 13 bases between the two germline ends. The CDR3 DNA is TGTGCCAGCAGCGAAATGCTTACAGGCGAGCAGTACTTC. Its protein product is CASSEMLTGEQYF.